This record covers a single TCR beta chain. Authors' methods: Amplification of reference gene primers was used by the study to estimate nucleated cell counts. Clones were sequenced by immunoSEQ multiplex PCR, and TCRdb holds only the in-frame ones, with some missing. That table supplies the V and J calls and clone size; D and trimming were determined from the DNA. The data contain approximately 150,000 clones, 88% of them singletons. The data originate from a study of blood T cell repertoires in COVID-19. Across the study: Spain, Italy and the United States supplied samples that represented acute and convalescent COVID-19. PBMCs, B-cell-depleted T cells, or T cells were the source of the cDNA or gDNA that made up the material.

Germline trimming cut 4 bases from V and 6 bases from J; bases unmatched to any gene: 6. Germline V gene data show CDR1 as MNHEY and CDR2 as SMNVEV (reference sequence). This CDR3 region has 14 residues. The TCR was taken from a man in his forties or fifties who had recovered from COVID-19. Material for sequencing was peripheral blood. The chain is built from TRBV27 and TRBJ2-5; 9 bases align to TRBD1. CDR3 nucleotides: TGTGCCAGCAGTTCCAAAGGACAGGGGAAGACCCAGTACTTC. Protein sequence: CASSSKGQGKTQYF.